This T cell receptor beta chain was identified during a study of blood T cells in healthy people across ages. The CDR3 is 16 residues long. V shed 0 bases and J 6 bases; nucleotides not matched to a gene: 3. The germline gives CDR1 LGHNA, CDR2 YNFKEQ. The authors ran a second PCR of 7 to 11 cycles using a sample-barcoded 5' primer and a J-beta primer mix. All cDNA molecules were each tagged by a template-switch adaptor with 12 random nucleotides. Each CDR3 protein gets one entry after TCRdb re-called the 5' RACE reads with MiXCR. The sample holds some 1,500,000 distinct CDR3 sequences, about 45% seen once. Peripheral blood was drawn, approximately 10 milliliters per donor. Each sample had at least 6 million PBMCs isolated.

J is TRBJ1-4 and V is TRBV4-2, with 11 positions matching TRBD1. The sequenced sample consisted of blood. The TCR sequence derives from a woman aged 18-29 years in good health. This CDR3 is CASSQEGQGDYEKLFF. The CDR3 DNA reads as TGTGCCAGCAGCCAAGAGGGACAGGGGGATTATGAAAAACTGTTTTTT.